This entry is about one T cell receptor beta chain. No antigen is known for it. Other DNA sequences within the sample encode an identical CDR3. Each subset's genomic DNA was split evenly across several immunoSEQ plates. Produced via immunoSEQ multiplex PCR; TCRdb's table is partial and in-frame only. Of about 2.3 million clones in the sample, roughly 92% were seen once. Trimming pared 1 base from V and 5 bases from J, leaving 6 bases between. Germline CDR1 SGHRS, CDR2 YFSETQ. The CDR3 is 12 amino acids. From CD4+ cells came CD45RA+ naive and CD45RA-negative memory subsets. This sample is part of a study of shared clonotypes between healthy human individuals. Study-wide points: Rarefaction exposed incomplete sorted-subset sequencing despite large depth. Donors were few, which limited the genetic and exposure-history diversity represented.

The clonotype was recovered from a man aged 18 to 35 in good health. Some clones in this sample may be carry-over from other donors' samples. The V gene is TRBV5-1, the J gene TRBJ2-5, with D tentatively TRBD2 (5 bases). Sequencing used naive CD4+ T cells from PBMCs. Stated subset: CD45RA+ positively selected. The CDR3 DNA is TGCGCCAGCAGCTTGCCGGGGGAGACCCAGTACTTC. This gives the protein CASSLPGETQYF. The full variable domain, with the rest looked up from reference TRBV5-1 and TRBJ2-5, is KAGVTQTPRYLIKTRGQQVTLSCSPISGHRSVSWYQQTPGQGLQFLFEYFSETQRNKGNFPGRFSGRQFSNSRSEMNVSTLELGDSALYLCASSLPGETQYFGPGTRLLVL.